The source of this TCR beta chain is a study of cytomegalovirus exposure and HLA in healthy donors. Study as a whole: Prior work identified more than 90 million unique TCR beta sequences in 150 million to 200 million T cells. Points from the study as a whole: A later analysis associated some 18,000 TCR beta sequences with HLA alleles at a 0.05 false discovery rate. In a later analysis, TCR association rates varied by HLA locus: DRB1 most, HLA-C fewest. According to a later analysis, donors in an Asian-associated ancestry cluster reportedly had fewer N-insertions than the 666-donor mean.

As concerns this clone: Its antigen is undetermined.

Vbeta (60) and Jbeta (13) primers were used in the PCR. The table came from immunoSEQ multiplex PCR; TCRdb's copy has only in-frame clones and leaves some out. The table records 95,000 or so clones, about four fifths of them present only once. This CDR3 comprises 18 residues. Germline V CDR1 and CDR2: GTSNPN, SVGIG (reference sequence). After removal of 0 bases from V and 3 bases from J, the junction contained 13 bases not matched to a gene. The rearrangement links TRBV30 to TRBJ2-1; TRBD2 matches at 8 bases. Sequencing was performed on PBMCs. The source is a woman aged 70-85 years in good health and CMV-seropositive. CDR3 protein: CAWSVSLLSSGLYNEQFF. The CDR3 bases are TGTGCCTGGAGTGTGTCCCTTCTTTCTAGCGGGCTCTACAATGAGCAGTTCTTC.